Shown below are 30 T cell receptor beta chains from a single sample sequenced in a study of chronic HIV infection and antiretroviral therapy. TCRdb analysed the 5' RACE reads with MiXCR anew, one entry per CDR3 protein. The sample yields about 48,000 distinct CDR3 sequences, 19% seen once. Sequencing was done on a sample of peripheral blood. These receptors were taken from an adult who had HIV and had not received antiretroviral therapy, or was an uninfected healthy control (not recorded which).

The chain is built from TRBV29-1 and TRBJ1-4, with 12 bases that match TRBD1. J lost 5 bases, V lost 7 bases, and 8 bases had no gene match. Germline V gene data show CDR1 as SQVTM and CDR2 as ANQGSEA. This CDR3 region has 15 residues. The CDR3: CSASGTGGPNEKLFF. CDR3 nucleotide sequence: TGCAGCGCATCCGGGACAGGGGGCCCAAATGAAAAACTGTTTTTT.

The chain has TRBV5-1 and TRBJ2-7; the match to TRBD2 covers 11 bases. This CDR3 is built from 17 residues. Trimming removed 1 base from V and 5 bases from J; junction bases left unmatched: 11. Germline V gene data show CDR1 as SGHRS and CDR2 as YFSETQ. The CDR3 DNA follows: TGCGCCAGCAGCTTGATTGGGCTAGCGGGAGGAACCAACGAGCAGTACTTC. Its translation: CASSLIGLAGGTNEQYF. Full variable domain (rest looked up from reference TRBV5-1 and TRBJ2-7): KAGVTQTPRYLIKTRGQQVTLSCSPISGHRSVSWYQQTPGQGLQFLFEYFSETQRNKGNFPGRFSGRQFSNSRSEMNVSTLELGDSALYLCASSLIGLAGGTNEQYFGPGTRLTVT.

This sequence joins TRBV12-3 or TRBV12-4 and TRBJ1-1; D remains unclear. Trimming took off 3 bases at V and 1 base at J, with 6 bases between the two ends. This CDR3 spans 13 amino acids. CDR3 sequence: CASSLSQNTEAFF. For the CDR3, the DNA is TGTGCCAGCAGTTTGTCCCAGAACACTGAAGCTTTCTTT.

The CDR3 spells CASSLNPPYRSPQETQYF. CDR3 DNA: TGTGCCAGCAGTTTAAACCCCCCCTACAGGAGCCCCCAAGAGACCCAGTACTTC. V usage is TRBV27 and J usage is TRBJ2-5, with D perhaps TRBD1 (5 bases). Germline V lookup: CDR1 MNHEY, CDR2 SMNVEV (reference sequence). V was cut by 2 bases and J by 1 base, with 20 bases left in between. The CDR3 length is 18 residues.

This clonotype showed up just a few times. The chain carries TRBV4-1 and TRBJ1-1, with D uncertain. Germline V gene data show CDR1 as MGHRA and CDR2 as YSYEKL. The CDR3 totals 13 residues. Trimming removed 4 bases from V and 4 bases from J, with 10 bases in between. CDR3: CASSPRLGTEAFF. The CDR3 DNA reads TGCGCCAGCAGCCCACGGCTGGGCACTGAAGCTTTCTTT.

The CDR3 DNA is TGTGCCAGCAGCACTCGACTATCAACCGGGGAGCTGTTTTTT. It codes for CASSTRLSTGELFF. The rearrangement joins TRBV9 to TRBJ2-2; a possible D gene is TRBD2 (5 bases). The CDR3 length is 14 residues. Germline loops: CDR1 SGDLS, CDR2 YYNGEE. Trimming pared 4 bases from V and 5 bases from J, leaving 12 bases between. The entire variable domain, with the rest obtained from reference TRBV9 and TRBJ2-2, is as follows: DSGVTQTPKHLITATGQRVTLRCSPRSGDLSVYWYQQSLDQGLQFLIQYYNGEERAKGNILERFSAQQFPDLHSELNLSSLELGDSALYFCASSTRLSTGELFFGEGSRLTVL.

V usage is TRBV27 and J usage is TRBJ2-7; 9 bases match TRBD2. This CDR3 region has 14 residues. CDR1 and CDR2 from the germline V gene are MNHEY and SMNVEV (reference sequence). Germline trimming cut 5 bases from V and 2 bases from J; bases unmatched to any gene: 4. The CDR3 reads CASSPSGKPYEQYF. CDR3 sequence (DNA): TGTGCCAGCAGTCCTAGCGGGAAGCCCTACGAGCAGTACTTC.

This clonotype was counted a few times. The V call is TRBV12-3 or TRBV12-4, the J call TRBJ2-2; D gene unclear. Trimming cost V 5 bases and J 0 bases, with 7 bases left between them. There are 14 residues in the CDR3. CDR3 DNA: TGTGCCAGCAGTCCCGGCGCGAACACCGGGGAGCTGTTTTTT. It is translated as CASSPGANTGELFF.

V and J are TRBV20-1 and TRBJ1-4; D gene unclear. Trimming left V 0 bases short and J 0 bases short, with 5 bases between. Germline V gene data show CDR1 as DFQATT and CDR2 as SNEGSKA (reference sequence). The CDR3 has 14 amino acids. CDR3 nucleotides: TGCAGTGCTAGAGATATTGCAACTAATGAAAAACTGTTTTTT. Protein sequence: CSARDIATNEKLFF.

This clonotype has a handful of counts. The chain links TRBV4-2 to TRBJ1-1; the D gene is possibly TRBD1 (6 bases). The germline gives CDR1 LGHNA, CDR2 YNFKEQ. Trimming left V 0 bases short and J 2 bases short, with 13 bases between. The CDR3 covers 16 residues. The CDR3 DNA reads TGTGCCAGCAGCCAAGAGGGGGCGGAAGGTAACACTGAAGCTTTCTTT. Translated, it gives CASSQEGAEGNTEAFF.

The chain employs TRBV5-1 and TRBJ2-5; 8 bases line up with TRBD2. J was trimmed by 5 bases and V by 4 bases; bases with no gene match: 7. The CDR3 sequence is 14 residues long. CDR1 and CDR2 (germline): SGHRS, YFSETQ. Here the CDR3 reads CASSPSAGAETQYF. CDR3 nucleotide sequence: TGCGCCAGCAGCCCCTCAGCGGGAGCTGAGACCCAGTACTTC. Variable domain in full (rest from reference TRBV5-1 and TRBJ2-5): KAGVTQTPRYLIKTRGQQVTLSCSPISGHRSVSWYQQTPGQGLQFLFEYFSETQRNKGNFPGRFSGRQFSNSRSEMNVSTLELGDSALYLCASSPSAGAETQYFGPGTRLLVL.

This clonotype was detected only a few times. V is TRBV11-2 and J is TRBJ2-1; D is unclear. Trimming took off 6 bases at V and 10 bases at J, with 16 bases between the two ends. The germline CDR1 and CDR2 sequences are SGHAT and FQNNGV. The length of the CDR3 is 13 residues. CDR3 amino acids: CASRSAVVLEQFF. For the CDR3, the DNA is TGTGCCAGCAGATCCGCGGTAGTGTTGGAGCAGTTCTTC.

The V and J genes are TRBV28 and TRBJ2-7; weak D call: TRBD2 (6 bases). Trimming removed 3 bases at V and 3 bases at J, with 15 bases between. The CDR3 length is 15 residues. The V gene's germline CDR1 is MDHEN and CDR2 SYDVKM. The DNA of the CDR3 is TGTGCCAGCAGTTTCGGGGGAGTCGGATACTACGAGCAGTACTTC. Amino acids: CASSFGGVGYYEQYF. Full variable domain (remainder filled in from reference TRBV28 and TRBJ2-7): DVKVTQSSRYLVKRTGEKVFLECVQDMDHENMFWYRQDPGLGLRLIYFSYDVKMKEKGDIPEGYSVSREKKERFSLILESASTNQTSMYLCASSFGGVGYYEQYFGPGTRLTVT.

This clonotype occurred a few times. This chain connects TRBV4-2 to TRBJ1-2; D not resolved. Per germline, CDR1 LGHNA and CDR2 YNFKEQ. The V end was cut by 1 base, the J end by 6 bases, with 15 bases between. The CDR3 is 15 residues long. The DNA of the CDR3 is TGTGCCAGCAGCCAAGTTGGCACGGTCAATAATGGCTACACCTTC. Translating it yields CASSQVGTVNNGYTF.

The V gene is TRBV5-6, the J gene TRBJ2-5; D assignment may be TRBD1 or TRBD2 (5 bases each). Germline-derived CDR1 and CDR2 are SGHDT and YYEEEE. This CDR3 spans 14 amino acids. Trimming took 4 bases from V and 5 from J, leaving 15 bases between them. CDR3: CASSRAGAAETQYF. The CDR3 nucleotides are TGTGCCAGCAGCCGTGCCGGGGCGGCGGAGACCCAGTACTTC.

The rearrangement joins TRBV29-1 to TRBJ2-7; possibly TRBD1 or TRBD2 for D (5 bases each). Germline assignment: CDR1 SQVTM and CDR2 ANQGSEA. This CDR3 has 10 residues. The germline V and J ends were trimmed by 7 bases and 9 bases, with 13 bases remaining between them. The CDR3 DNA sequence: TGCAGCGCGTGGGACGGCGGGCAGTACTTC. This gives the protein CSAWDGGQYF.

V and J are TRBV4-1 and TRBJ1-5; 10 nucleotides align to TRBD1. The CDR3 runs 15 residues. V gave up 4 bases and J gave up 4 bases; unmatched junction bases: 4. Germline lookup yields CDR1 MGHRA and CDR2 YSYEKL. CDR3 in amino acids: CASSLGQGRNQPQHF. The CDR3 coding sequence is TGCGCCAGCAGCCTGGGACAGGGGAGGAATCAGCCCCAGCATTTT.

This clonotype was observed a handful of times. The V gene is TRBV5-1, the J gene TRBJ1-4; a weak D match, TRBD1 (6 bases). Germline V lookup: CDR1 SGHRS, CDR2 YFSETQ. The V end was cut by 4 bases, the J end by 8 bases, with 15 bases between. CDR3 length: 14 amino acids. The CDR3 DNA sequence: TGCGCCAGCAGCCGGTTGACGGGGGGCGAAAAACTGTTTTTT. Protein product: CASSRLTGGEKLFF. Filled out from reference TRBV5-1 and TRBJ1-4, the complete variable domain reads KAGVTQTPRYLIKTRGQQVTLSCSPISGHRSVSWYQQTPGQGLQFLFEYFSETQRNKGNFPGRFSGRQFSNSRSEMNVSTLELGDSALYLCASSRLTGGEKLFFGSGTQLSVL.

J is TRBJ2-7 and V is TRBV28; 7 bases are shared with TRBD2. J lost 0 bases, V lost 5 bases, and 13 bases had no gene match. CDR1 is MDHEN and CDR2 is SYDVKM in the germline V gene. This CDR3 spans 17 amino acids. The chain's CDR3 is CASSLTRSGIASYEQYF. CDR3 bases: TGTGCCAGCAGTCTAACTAGAAGCGGGATCGCCTCCTACGAGCAGTACTTC.

As regards this clonotype: Lacking the conserved final phenylalanine or tryptophan, this CDR3 likely reflects a read error. The limits of the CDR3 on the DNA are not certain, so only TCRdb's listed CDR3 is given. The chain carries TRBV6-1 and TRBJ2-1; the DNA was not compared with TRBD1, the D call given in the table. The CDR3 sequence runs 11 residues, both termini included. Looked up from germline, CDR1 is MNHNS and CDR2 is SASEGT. CDR3 residues: CASSEIGQPRL.

The chain links TRBV12-3 or TRBV12-4 to TRBJ1-1, with a possible D match to TRBD1 (6 bases). The CDR3 covers 15 residues. The V gene lost 7 bases and the J gene lost 0 bases, with 15 bases spanning the gap. For the CDR3, the DNA is TGTGCCAGCACGGCTGGGGGCACCATGAACACTGAAGCTTTCTTT. This codes for CASTAGGTMNTEAFF.

This clonotype has only a few counts. This chain uses TRBV4-1 with TRBJ1-2; 7 bases fit TRBD1. The CDR3 runs to 13 residues. V lost 3 bases and J lost 5; bases outside the gene matches: 3. Germline values: CDR1 MGHRA, CDR2 YSYEKL. The CDR3 reads CASSQGTAYGYTF. The DNA of the CDR3 is TGCGCCAGCAGCCAGGGGACAGCTTATGGCTACACCTTC.

This clonotype was counted only a few times. The V and J genes are TRBV28 and TRBJ2-7; D is uncertain. Trimming cost V 5 bases and J 4 bases, with 9 bases left between them. Germline V CDR1 and CDR2: MDHEN, SYDVKM. This CDR3 has 12 amino acids. DNA of the CDR3: TGTGCCAGCAGTATTACGCCTTACGAGCAGTACTTC. The encoded protein is CASSITPYEQYF.

The chain couples TRBV28 to TRBJ2-4; D remains ambiguous. Per the germline V gene, CDR1 is MDHEN and CDR2 is SYDVKM. Trimming removed 5 bases from V and 9 bases from J, with 17 bases in between. The CDR3 length is 14 residues. DNA for the CDR3: TGTGCCAGCAGTCCCCACGAGACCGGGCGCATTCAGTACTTC. This codes for CASSPHETGRIQYF. Using reference TRBV28 and TRBJ2-4 for the parts outside the CDR3, the full variable domain is DVKVTQSSRYLVKRTGEKVFLECVQDMDHENMFWYRQDPGLGLRLIYFSYDVKMKEKGDIPEGYSVSREKKERFSLILESASTNQTSMYLCASSPHETGRIQYFGAGTRLSVL.

This clonotype was counted at least ten times. The V call is TRBV29-1, the J call TRBJ2-5; perhaps D is TRBD1 or TRBD2 (5 bases each). CDR1 is SQVTM and CDR2 is ANQGSEA in the germline V gene. Trimming stripped 6 bases from V and 1 base from J, with 12 bases between. The CDR3 length is 13 residues. CDR3 bases: TGCAGCGTCTGCCGAGGGGCCCAAGAGACCCAGTACTTC. Translating it yields CSVCRGAQETQYF.

This clonotype has more than one count but fewer than ten. The V and J genes are TRBV28 and TRBJ2-1; 10 nucleotides align to TRBD2. The trim removed 6 bases at V and 8 bases at J, leaving 7 bases unmatched. This CDR3 is built from 14 residues. Germline lookup yields CDR1 MDHEN and CDR2 SYDVKM. In nucleotides, the CDR3 is TGTGCCAGCAGCTTAGCGGGAGGCGTGGATGAGCAGTTCTTC. Translated: CASSLAGGVDEQFF.

A few counts support this clonotype. The J gene is TRBJ2-5, the V gene TRBV5-1; D possibly matches TRBD1 or TRBD2 (5 bases each). CDR3 length equals 14 residues. CDR1 SGHRS and CDR2 YFSETQ come from the germline V gene. V was clipped by 1 base and J by 1 base, with 8 bases between them. CDR3: CASSLLGTQETQYF. CDR3 DNA sequence: TGCGCCAGCAGCTTGTTGGGGACCCAAGAGACCCAGTACTTC.

The CDR3 here is CSVAAGTGPTDTQYF. CDR3 nucleotides: TGCAGCGTTGCAGCCGGGACAGGGCCCACAGATACGCAGTATTTT. The chain recombines TRBV29-1 with TRBJ2-3; 9 bases agree with TRBD1. CDR3 length: 15 amino acids. CDR1 SQVTM and CDR2 ANQGSEA come from the germline V gene. Trimming removed 4 bases from V and 2 bases from J; junction bases left unmatched: 7.

The table lists this clonotype with many counts. This chain links TRBV28 with TRBJ1-5; 11 bases are a match to TRBD1. The germline gives CDR1 MDHEN, CDR2 SYDVKM. The CDR3 spans 13 residues. V trimming: 6 bases; J trimming: 9 bases; junction bases outside the gene matches: 4. In DNA form, the CDR3 reads TGTGCCAGCAGCCCGGGACAGGGGGGGCCCCAGCATTTT. Translated, it gives CASSPGQGGPQHF.

The chain carries TRBV6-5 and TRBJ2-1; the match to TRBD1 covers 8 bases. The V and J ends lost 6 bases and 5 bases, in that order; junction bases with no gene match: 9. Per germline, CDR1 MNHEY and CDR2 SVGAGI. The CDR3 totals 15 residues. The CDR3 loop is CASSGGTGRHNEQFF. The CDR3 DNA reads TGTGCCAGCAGCGGAGGGACAGGTCGTCACAATGAGCAGTTCTTC.